The 23 T cell receptor beta chains listed next were all sequenced from one sample in a study of cytomegalovirus exposure and HLA in healthy donors. PCR was performed using 60 Vbeta and 13 Jbeta primers. Assay: immunoSEQ multiplex PCR; the TCRdb copy retains only in-frame clones and omits some. There are about 190,000 clones in the sample; approximately 77% occur only once, and roughly 3.1% lies in the top ten. Sequencing was performed on PBMCs. These receptors were obtained from a man aged 40-55 years in good health and CMV-seropositive.

V and J are TRBV6-5 and TRBJ1-4; 8 nucleotides line up with TRBD1. Germline CDR1 is MNHEY and CDR2 is SVGAGI. The CDR3 contains 14 residues. V shed 5 bases and J 3 bases; nucleotides not matched to a gene: 2. The CDR3 nucleotides read TGTGCCAGCAGTGGACAGGGCTCTAATGAAAAACTGTTTTTT. This gives the protein CASSGQGSNEKLFF.

The CDR3 DNA sequence: TGTGCCAGCAGATCGGGGGGCGGGGCGGCCTACGAGCAGTACTTC. Residues: CASRSGGGAAYEQYF. The V call is TRBV7-2, the J call TRBJ2-7; D is perhaps TRBD2 (7 bases). The germline V gene has CDR1 SGHTA and CDR2 FQGNSA. There are 15 residues in the CDR3. Between the trimmed V and J ends, which lost 6 bases and 2 bases, there was a span of 17 bases. Supplemented by reference TRBV7-2 and TRBJ2-7, the full variable domain reads GAGVSQSPSNKVTEKGKDVELRCDPISGHTALYWYRQSLGQGLEFLIYFQGNSAPDKSGLPSDRFSAERTGGSVSTLTIQRTQQEDSAVYLCASRSGGGAAYEQYFGPGTRLTVT.

The chain carries TRBV6-1 and TRBJ1-2; 12 bases align to TRBD1. J gave up 4 bases and V 0 bases, and 9 bases lay outside the gene matches. The CDR3 is 18 residues long. Per germline, CDR1 MNHNS and CDR2 SASEGT. This CDR3 is CASSEAPGQGAQGYGYTF. The CDR3 nucleotides read TGTGCCAGCAGTGAAGCGCCGGGACAGGGGGCGCAGGGCTATGGCTACACCTTC.

The chain links TRBV10-2 to TRBJ2-7, with 10 nucleotides matching TRBD2. V gave up 3 bases and J gave up 6 bases; unmatched junction bases: 5. CDR3 length equals 14 residues. Germline V gene lookup returns CDR1 WSHSY and CDR2 SAAADI. The CDR3 coding sequence is TGCGCCAGCAGTGACCCGGGACTAGCGATCGAGCAGTACTTC. It specifies CASSDPGLAIEQYF.

The CDR3 DNA reads TGTGCCAGTAGTAGCCTTTCGGACAGCGTCAACTATGGCTACACCTTC. This encodes CASSSLSDSVNYGYTF. The gene calls are TRBV19 and TRBJ1-2; TRBD1 is a possible D gene (6 bases). Between the trimmed V and J ends, which lost 4 bases and 2 bases, there was a span of 17 bases. The CDR3 extends over 16 amino acids. CDR1 and CDR2 from the germline V gene are LNHDA and SQIVND (reference sequence).

The chain is built from TRBV7-9 and TRBJ1-6, with TRBD1 matching 11 bases. Germline trimming cut 7 bases from V and 10 bases from J; bases unmatched to any gene: 6. The CDR3 sequence is 14 residues long. Germline CDR1 reads SEHNR; CDR2 reads FQNEAQ (reference sequence). In DNA, the CDR3 is TGTGCCAGCAAGGGGACAGGGGGTTACTCACCCCTCCACTTT. Translation gives CASKGTGGYSPLHF.

This chain links TRBV6-5 with TRBJ1-1, with D perhaps matching TRBD1 (6 bases). The CDR3 consists of 14 residues. CDR1 and CDR2 (germline): MNHEY, SVGAGI. Trimming took 2 bases from V and 0 from J, leaving 7 bases between them. The CDR3 nucleotides are TGTGCCAGCAGTTACGGGGGCGTGAACACTGAAGCTTTCTTT. Protein: CASSYGGVNTEAFF.

V usage is TRBV6-5 and J usage is TRBJ2-7; the match to TRBD2 covers 7 bases. CDR1 is MNHEY, CDR2 SVGAGI, per germline. The CDR3 covers 13 residues. Trimming at V came to 6 bases and at J to 2 bases, leaving 4 bases not matched to a gene. CDR3 sequence: CASRSGTAYEQYF. In DNA form, the CDR3 reads TGTGCCAGCAGAAGCGGGACGGCCTACGAGCAGTACTTC.

The rearrangement joins TRBV25-1 to TRBJ1-3; D may be TRBD1 (6 bases). The CDR3 loop spans 15 amino acids. Germline-derived CDR1 and CDR2 are MGHDK and SYGVNS. V gave up 5 bases and J gave up 0 bases, with 11 bases separating them. CDR3 DNA sequence: TGTGCCAGCAGTCAGACAGGAAACTCTGGAAACACCATATATTTT. As protein: CASSQTGNSGNTIYF.

With respect to this clone: At one of its ends the junction is not consistent with the germline gene, which may arise from a read error. The chain joins TRBV11-2 to TRBJ1-1, with D maybe TRBD1 (5 bases). The CDR3 sequence is 14 residues long. Looked up from germline, CDR1 is SGHAT and CDR2 is FQNNGV. CDR3 DNA: TGTGCCAGCAGCTTAGGAAATTCTGGGACTGAGGCTTTCTTT. Translated, it gives CASSLGNSGTEAFF.

The CDR3 DNA is TGCAGCGTAGCGGGACGGATGAACACTGAAGCTTTCTTT. Protein product: CSVAGRMNTEAFF. The chain is built from TRBV29-1 and TRBJ1-1, with D tentatively TRBD1 (5 bases). Germline CDR1 SQVTM, CDR2 ANQGSEA. The germline V and J ends were trimmed by 6 bases and 0 bases, with 11 bases remaining between them. This CDR3 has 13 amino acids.

V gene TRBV5-1 combines with J gene TRBJ2-3, with 11 bases that match TRBD2. J gave up 4 bases and V 4 bases, and 5 bases lay outside the gene matches. The CDR3 runs to 15 residues. Germline CDR1 reads SGHRS; CDR2 reads YFSETQ. For the CDR3, the DNA is TGCGCCAGCAGCATTAGCGGGAGGGGGTCAGATACGCAGTATTTT. This codes for CASSISGRGSDTQYF.

This clone was picked up a small number of times. J is TRBJ2-7 and V is TRBV9, with D possibly being TRBD2 (6 bases). The germline V gene encodes CDR1 SGDLS and CDR2 YYNGEE. The CDR3 runs to 15 residues. With 4 bases removed from V and 0 bases from J, the gap between germline ends came to 14 bases. Written as DNA, the CDR3 is TGTGCCAGCAGCCCCCATGACGGGAGCTCCTACGAGCAGTACTTC. Its translation: CASSPHDGSSYEQYF.

The chain employs TRBV5-4 and TRBJ1-2; 9 bases match TRBD1. CDR1 is SGHNT, CDR2 YYREEE, per germline (reference sequence). CDR3 length equals 15 residues. V shed 4 bases and J 3 bases; nucleotides not matched to a gene: 7. CDR3 in DNA: TGTGCCAGCAGCCCCAAACAGGGGGCCCACTATGGCTACACCTTC. Translated, it gives CASSPKQGAHYGYTF. The full variable domain, its missing parts supplied by reference TRBV5-4 and TRBJ1-2, is ETGVTQSPTHLIKTRGQQVTLRCSSQSGHNTVSWYQQALGQGPQFIFQYYREEENGRGNFPPRFSGLQFPNYSSELNVNALELDDSALYLCASSPKQGAHYGYTFGSGTRLTVV.

This chain connects TRBV2 to TRBJ2-3; the match to TRBD2 covers 7 bases. The CDR3 extends over 16 amino acids. With V trimmed by 4 bases and J by 1 base, 8 bases remained unmatched. Germline V gene data show CDR1 as SNHLY and CDR2 as FYNNEI. The CDR3 region is CASSGPSGLGTDTQYF. CDR3 DNA: TGTGCCAGCAGTGGTCCTAGCGGCCTGGGCACAGATACGCAGTATTTT.

The chain couples TRBV18 to TRBJ2-1; 7 bases are a match to TRBD1. This CDR3 has 16 residues. Germline V lookup: CDR1 KGHSH, CDR2 LQKENI. V shed 0 bases and J 1 base; nucleotides not matched to a gene: 3. In DNA, the CDR3 is TGTGCCAGCTCACCACCTGACAGGGCTTCCTACAATGAGCAGTTCTTC. Residues: CASSPPDRASYNEQFF.

The chain is built from TRBV4-2 and TRBJ2-7; TRBD1 agrees at 11 bases. This CDR3 comprises 17 residues. CDR1 and CDR2 from the germline V gene are LGHNA and YNFKEQ. Trimming took 1 base from V and 0 from J; bases not matched to a gene: 5. Here the CDR3 reads CASSQGGTGGTSYEQYF. The CDR3 DNA is TGTGCCAGCAGCCAAGGAGGGACAGGGGGAACCTCCTACGAGCAGTACTTC.

The V and J genes are TRBV19 and TRBJ2-6; D not resolved. V was cut by 2 bases and J by 0 bases, with 5 bases left in between. The CDR3 consists of 15 residues. Germline V gene lookup returns CDR1 LNHDA and CDR2 SQIVND (reference sequence). CDR3 DNA: TGTGCCAGTAGTATACAGGCCTCTGGGGCCAACGTCCTGACTTTC. Translated, it gives CASSIQASGANVLTF. The variable domain in full, with the rest retrieved from reference TRBV19 and TRBJ2-6, is DGGITQSPKYLFRKEGQNVTLSCEQNLNHDAMYWYRQDPGQGLRLIYYSQIVNDFQKGDIAEGYSVSREKKESFPLTVTSAQKNPTAFYLCASSIQASGANVLTFGAGSRLTVL.

This sequence joins TRBV28 and TRBJ2-7, with 7 bases fitting TRBD2. This CDR3 has 15 residues. Germline values: CDR1 MDHEN, CDR2 SYDVKM. V trimming: 2 bases; J trimming: 3 bases; junction bases outside the gene matches: 7. In DNA form, the CDR3 reads TGTGCCAGCAGTTTAAGCGGGAATGTCATCTACGAGCAGTACTTC. Its translation is CASSLSGNVIYEQYF.

V usage is TRBV7-9 and J usage is TRBJ2-5; 8 nucleotides align to TRBD1. Germline trimming cut 6 bases from V and 4 bases from J; bases unmatched to any gene: 7. The CDR3 runs to 14 residues. CDR1 and CDR2 (germline): SEHNR, FQNEAQ (reference sequence). The CDR3 DNA reads TGTGCCAGCAGGCCGTCCGGGACAGGAGAGACCCAGTACTTC. Amino acid sequence: CASRPSGTGETQYF.

This clone was observed a few times. The chain carries TRBV15 and TRBJ1-5; 9 bases are a match to TRBD1. From germline, CDR1 is LNHNV and CDR2 YYDKDF (reference sequence). The CDR3 contains 15 residues. J gave up 7 bases and V 2 bases, and 6 bases lay outside the gene matches. DNA of the CDR3: TGTGCCACCAGCAGACGACAGGGGGTTAGGCAGCCCCAGCATTTT. It specifies CATSRRQGVRQPQHF.

The chain couples TRBV18 to TRBJ2-1; 7 nucleotides agree with TRBD2. V lost 0 bases to trimming and J lost 7 bases; unmatched junction nucleotides: 9. Germline lookup yields CDR1 KGHSH and CDR2 LQKENI. There are 16 residues in the CDR3. The DNA of the CDR3 is TGTGCCAGCTCACCACCCATCGGGGGAGGGCCAAATGAGCAGTTCTTC. Translated, it gives CASSPPIGGGPNEQFF. Together with reference TRBV18 and TRBJ2-1, the CDR3 gives the full variable domain: NAGVMQNPRHLVRRRGQEARLRCSPMKGHSHVYWYRQLPEEGLKFMVYLQKENIIDESGMPKERFSAEFPKEGPSILRIQQVVRGDSAAYFCASSPPIGGGPNEQFFGPGTRLTVL.

The chain joins TRBV10-3 to TRBJ1-3; 9 bases align to TRBD1. CDR1 is ENHRY, CDR2 SYGVKD, per germline. The CDR3 loop spans 16 amino acids. Unmatched junction bases numbered 6, after V lost 2 bases and J lost 4 bases. Written as DNA, the CDR3 is TGTGCCATCAGTGAGGGGACAGGGCTATACGGAAACACCATATATTTT. It translates to CAISEGTGLYGNTIYF.